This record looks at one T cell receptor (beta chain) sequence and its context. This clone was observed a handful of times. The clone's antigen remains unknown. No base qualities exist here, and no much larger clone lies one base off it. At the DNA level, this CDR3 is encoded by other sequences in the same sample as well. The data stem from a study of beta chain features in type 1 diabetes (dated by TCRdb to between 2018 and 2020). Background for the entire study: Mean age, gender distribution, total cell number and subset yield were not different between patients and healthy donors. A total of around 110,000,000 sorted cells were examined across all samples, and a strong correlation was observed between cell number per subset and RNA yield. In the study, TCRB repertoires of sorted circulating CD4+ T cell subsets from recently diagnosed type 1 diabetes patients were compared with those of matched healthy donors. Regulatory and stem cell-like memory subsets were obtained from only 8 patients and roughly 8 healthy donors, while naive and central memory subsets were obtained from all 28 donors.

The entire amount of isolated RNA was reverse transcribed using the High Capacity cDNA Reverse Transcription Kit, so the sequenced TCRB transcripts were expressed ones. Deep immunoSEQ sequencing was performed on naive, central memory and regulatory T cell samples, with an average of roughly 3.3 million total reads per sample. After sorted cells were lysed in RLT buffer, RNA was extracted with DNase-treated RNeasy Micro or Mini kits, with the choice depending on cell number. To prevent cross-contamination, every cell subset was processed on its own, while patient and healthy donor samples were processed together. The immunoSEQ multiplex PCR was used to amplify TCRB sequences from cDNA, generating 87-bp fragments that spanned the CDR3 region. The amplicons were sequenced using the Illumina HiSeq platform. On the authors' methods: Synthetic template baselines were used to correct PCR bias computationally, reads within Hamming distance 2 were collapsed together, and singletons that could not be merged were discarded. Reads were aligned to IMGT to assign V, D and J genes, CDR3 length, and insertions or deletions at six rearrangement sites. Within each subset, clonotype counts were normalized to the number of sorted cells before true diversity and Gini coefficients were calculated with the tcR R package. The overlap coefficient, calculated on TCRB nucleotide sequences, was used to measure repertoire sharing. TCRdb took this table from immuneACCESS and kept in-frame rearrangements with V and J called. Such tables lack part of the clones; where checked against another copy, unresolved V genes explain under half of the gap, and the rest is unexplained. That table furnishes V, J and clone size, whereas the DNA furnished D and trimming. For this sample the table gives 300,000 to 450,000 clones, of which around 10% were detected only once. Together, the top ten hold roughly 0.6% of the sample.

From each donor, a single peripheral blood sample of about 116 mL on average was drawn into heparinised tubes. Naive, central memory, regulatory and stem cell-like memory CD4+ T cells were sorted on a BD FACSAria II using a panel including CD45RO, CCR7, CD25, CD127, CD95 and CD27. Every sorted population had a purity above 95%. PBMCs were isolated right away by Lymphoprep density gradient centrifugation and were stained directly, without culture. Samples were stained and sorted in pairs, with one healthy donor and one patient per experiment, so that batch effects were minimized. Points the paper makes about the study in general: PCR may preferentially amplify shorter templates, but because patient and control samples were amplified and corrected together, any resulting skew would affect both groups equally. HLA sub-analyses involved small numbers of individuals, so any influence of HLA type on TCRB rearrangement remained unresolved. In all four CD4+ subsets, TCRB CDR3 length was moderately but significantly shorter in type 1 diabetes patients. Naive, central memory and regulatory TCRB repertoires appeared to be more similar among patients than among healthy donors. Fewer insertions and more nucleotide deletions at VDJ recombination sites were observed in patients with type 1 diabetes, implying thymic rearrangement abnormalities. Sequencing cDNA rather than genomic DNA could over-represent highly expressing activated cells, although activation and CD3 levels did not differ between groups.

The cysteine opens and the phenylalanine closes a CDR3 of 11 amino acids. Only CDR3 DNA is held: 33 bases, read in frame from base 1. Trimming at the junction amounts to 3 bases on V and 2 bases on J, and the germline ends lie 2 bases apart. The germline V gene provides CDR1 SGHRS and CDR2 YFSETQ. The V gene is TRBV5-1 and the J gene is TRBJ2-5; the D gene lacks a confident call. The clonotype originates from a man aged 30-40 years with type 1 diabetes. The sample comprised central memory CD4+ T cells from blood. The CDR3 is CASSSQETQYF. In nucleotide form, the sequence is TGCGCCAGCAGCTCTCAAGAGACCCAGTACTTC.